This TCR beta chain came from a study of CD4 T cells in relation to SARS-CoV-2 and coronaviruses. Uncultured naive and memory CD4+ T cells supplied DNA for deep TCR-beta sequencing. Data came from immunoSEQ multiplex PCR; TCRdb stores just in-frame clones and leaves some out. This sample carries roughly 36,000 clones, 70% to 90% of them seen once, and the ten largest clones take about 3.3%. CDR1 MDHEN and CDR2 SYDVKM come from the germline V gene. The CDR3 is made up of 13 amino acids. V was pared by 8 bases and J by 4 bases, with 12 bases between. This clone occurred once. The chain is built from TRBV28 and TRBJ2-1; a possible D gene is TRBD1 (6 bases). Material: memory CD4+ T cells from PBMCs. This TCR derives from an adult with COVID-19. CDR3 protein: CASGLRGYNEQFF. The CDR3 coding sequence is TGTGCCAGCGGACTCAGGGGATACAATGAGCAGTTCTTC.